The clone carrying this T cell receptor beta chain was recorded at least ten times. This record belongs to a study of T-cell reconstitution after alpha-beta-depleted transplantation in children. This CDR3 spans 14 amino acids. Trimming cost V 8 bases and J 0 bases, with 14 bases left between them. The germline V gene encodes CDR1 SGHTA and CDR2 FQGNSA. Construction of the TCRbeta library involved unique molecular identifiers. TCRdb independently ran MiXCR on the PCR reads; one entry per CDR3 protein. The table records around 190,000 distinct CDR3 sequences, approximately 7% of them present only once. The V gene is TRBV7-2, the J gene TRBJ2-7; D uncertain. The clonotype originates from a boy aged 2 to 10 with acute lymphoblastic leukemia, due to receive a stem cell transplant. The specimen was PBMCs, collected before TCRalphabeta/CD19-depleted stem cell transplant. The CDR3 coding sequence is TGTGCCAGCCGGAAAGACACATCCTCCTACGAGCAGTACTTC. Protein product: CASRKDTSSYEQYF.